This T cell receptor beta chain derives from a study of breast tumors, draining lymph nodes, adjacent tissues. Whole-study findings and limits: Tumor and nontumor repertoires were significantly more similar in luminal-like than in basal-like breast cancer.

CDR3 size: 15 residues. V lost 3 bases, J lost 7 bases, and 17 bases lay in between. From germline, CDR1 is SGHRS and CDR2 YFSETQ. TCRdb itself ran the multiplex PCR reads through MiXCR, one entry per CDR3 protein. The profile shows 15,000 or so distinct CDR3 sequences, roughly 72% of them singletons. A remark on this clonotype: Its antigen remains unidentified.

The sequenced sample was tumor-adjacent breast tissue. The receptor's source is a female donor with breast cancer. Some clones in this sample may be carry-over from other donors' samples. V is TRBV5-1 and J is TRBJ2-1; D uncertain. CDR3 nucleotides: TGCGCCAGCAGCTCCGAGGCCTCTGATCTAAATGAGCAGTTCTTC. Its protein product is CASSSEASDLNEQFF.